This T cell receptor (beta chain) was sequenced in a study of blood T cell repertoires in COVID-19. For the study at large: COVID-19 samples from acute and convalescent phases originated in the United States, Italy and Spain. From T cells, B-cell-depleted T cells, or PBMCs came the material, which was cDNA or gDNA.

Germline V gene data show CDR1 as SGHNT and CDR2 as YYREEE (reference sequence). With 4 bases clipped from V and 7 bases from J, the junction kept 9 bases outside the gene matches. The CDR3 has 15 residues. Generated by immunoSEQ multiplex PCR, the TCRdb table keeps only in-frame clones and is missing some. The table has fewer than 45,000 clones, approximately 85% seen once. This receptor was obtained from a man aged 35-49 years with active or convalescent COVID-19. The material sequenced was peripheral blood. This chain uses TRBV5-4 with TRBJ1-4; 8 nucleotides match TRBD1. CDR3 bases: TGTGCCAGCAGCCCGAAAGCAGGGGGCCGTGAAAAACTGTTTTTT. It specifies CASSPKAGGREKLFF.